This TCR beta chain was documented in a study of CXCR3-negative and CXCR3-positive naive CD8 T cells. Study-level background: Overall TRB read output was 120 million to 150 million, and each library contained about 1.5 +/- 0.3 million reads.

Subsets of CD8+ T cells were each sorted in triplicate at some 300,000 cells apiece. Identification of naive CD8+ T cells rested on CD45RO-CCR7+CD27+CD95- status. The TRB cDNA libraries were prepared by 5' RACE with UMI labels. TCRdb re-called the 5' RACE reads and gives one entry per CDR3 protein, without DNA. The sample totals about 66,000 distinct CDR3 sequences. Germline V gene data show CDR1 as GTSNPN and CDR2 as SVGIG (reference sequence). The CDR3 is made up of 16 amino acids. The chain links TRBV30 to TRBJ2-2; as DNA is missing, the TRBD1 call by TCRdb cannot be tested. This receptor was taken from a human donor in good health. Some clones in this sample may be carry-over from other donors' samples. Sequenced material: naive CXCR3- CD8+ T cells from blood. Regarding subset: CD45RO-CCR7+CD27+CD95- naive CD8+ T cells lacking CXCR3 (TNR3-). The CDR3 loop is CAWRSADRANTGELFF.